These 7 T cell receptor beta chains originate from one sample sequenced in a study of T cells in Graves' hyperthyroidism and ophthalmopathy. What was amplified from RNA transcripts were TCR beta CDR3 regions. The HTBI primer set served for first-round RT-PCR of the TCR CDR3. MiXCR, run by TCRdb on the multiplex PCR reads, gives a single entry per CDR3 protein. This repertoire shows 400,000 or so distinct CDR3 sequences, approximately 14% found once; its top ten account for about 20%. Material for sequencing was blood. The receptor set was obtained from a woman aged 60-70 years with Graves' ophthalmopathy.

At least ten counts were recorded for this clonotype. The rearrangement uses TRBV29-1 and TRBJ2-3, with 7 positions matching TRBD1. The germline CDR1 and CDR2 sequences are SQVTM and ANQGSEA. The ends lost 0 bases at V and 1 base at J; junction bases unmatched: 7. This CDR3 is 16 amino acids long. The CDR3, as DNA: TGCAGCGTTGAAGACCGAAGACAGGGTGGCACAGATACGCAGTATTTT. It specifies CSVEDRRQGGTDTQYF.

There are many counts of this clonotype. The rearrangement joins TRBV3-1 to TRBJ2-7, with a tentative D call TRBD2 (6 bases). There are 13 residues in the CDR3. V lost 1 base and J lost 6, with 10 bases in between. CDR1 and CDR2 (germline): LGHDT, YNNKEL (reference sequence). CDR3 amino acids: CASSQGAGIEQYF. The CDR3 region has the DNA TGTGCCAGCAGCCAAGGTGCGGGGATCGAGCAGTACTTC.

The rearrangement uses TRBV27 and TRBJ1-1, with 10 bases lining up with TRBD1. The germline CDR1 and CDR2 sequences are MNHEY and SMNVEV (reference sequence). V was clipped by 5 bases and J by 3 bases; unmatched bases: 3. This CDR3 comprises 14 residues. CDR3 DNA sequence: TGTGCCAGCAGTCAAGGGACAGGGGACACTGAAGCTTTCTTT. The encoded protein is CASSQGTGDTEAFF.

This clonotype was detected ten times or more. The CDR3 nucleotides are TGTGCCAGCAAAGATGCAACTAATGAAAAACTGTTTTTT. Its translation is CASKDATNEKLFF. The chain employs TRBV2 and TRBJ1-4, with unresolved D. Looked up from germline, CDR1 is SNHLY and CDR2 is FYNNEI. This CDR3 region has 13 residues. The germline V and J ends were trimmed by 7 bases and 0 bases, with 6 bases remaining between them.

A word on this clonotype: This sequence may be a read error, since a much larger clone differs from it by one base. The chain uses TRBV18 and TRBJ1-5, with D possibly being TRBD1 (5 bases). The V end lost 3 bases, the J end lost 0 bases, and 9 bases lay between the germline ends. CDR3 size: 15 residues. Germline CDR1 KGHSH, CDR2 LQKENI. In DNA form, the CDR3 reads TGTGCCAGCTCACCTGGGGCAAATAGCAATCAGCCCCAGCATTTT. It is translated as CASSPGANSNQPQHF.

The chain combines TRBV6-2 or TRBV6-3 with TRBJ1-1, with a possible D match to TRBD1 (5 bases). CDR1 and CDR2 (germline): MNHEY, SVGEGT. The CDR3 length is 14 residues. V was clipped by 5 bases and J by 4 bases, with 14 bases between them. The DNA for the CDR3 is TGTGCCAGCAGTCTAACGGGACCGCGCACTGAAGCTTTCTTT. As protein: CASSLTGPRTEAFF.

This clonotype was counted between two and nine times. V is TRBV19 and J is TRBJ2-5; the D gene is possibly TRBD1 (6 bases). The CDR3 sequence is 15 residues long. V dropped 8 bases and J dropped 4 bases, with 20 bases sitting between them. The germline CDR1 and CDR2 sequences are LNHDA and SQIVND (reference sequence). The CDR3 DNA is TGTGCCAGTGGGCTGGGTGTGGGGGCTGGAGAGACCCAGTACTTC. Translation gives CASGLGVGAGETQYF. The complete variable domain, with remaining parts taken from reference TRBV19 and TRBJ2-5, reads DGGITQSPKYLFRKEGQNVTLSCEQNLNHDAMYWYRQDPGQGLRLIYYSQIVNDFQKGDIAEGYSVSREKKESFPLTVTSAQKNPTAFYLCASGLGVGAGETQYFGPGTRLLVL.